This T cell receptor beta chain was documented in a study of blood T cell repertoires in COVID-19. Sequencing was performed with immunoSEQ multiplex PCR; in TCRdb, only in-frame clones are kept and a portion is missing. The data contain approximately 220,000 clones, around 81% of them seen just once; the ten biggest clones take up around 2.7%. The V gene end was trimmed by 4 bases and the J gene end by 6 bases; junction bases not matched to a gene: 5. CDR1 MDHEN and CDR2 SYDVKM come from the germline V gene. CDR3 length: 13 residues. The V gene is TRBV28, the J gene TRBJ1-1; the match to TRBD1 covers 7 bases. The sequencing input was peripheral blood. This receptor was obtained from a woman younger than 45 who had recovered from COVID-19. The CDR3 loop reads CASSSRDRAEAFF. The CDR3 DNA reads as TGTGCCAGCAGTTCCCGGGACAGAGCTGAAGCTTTCTTT.